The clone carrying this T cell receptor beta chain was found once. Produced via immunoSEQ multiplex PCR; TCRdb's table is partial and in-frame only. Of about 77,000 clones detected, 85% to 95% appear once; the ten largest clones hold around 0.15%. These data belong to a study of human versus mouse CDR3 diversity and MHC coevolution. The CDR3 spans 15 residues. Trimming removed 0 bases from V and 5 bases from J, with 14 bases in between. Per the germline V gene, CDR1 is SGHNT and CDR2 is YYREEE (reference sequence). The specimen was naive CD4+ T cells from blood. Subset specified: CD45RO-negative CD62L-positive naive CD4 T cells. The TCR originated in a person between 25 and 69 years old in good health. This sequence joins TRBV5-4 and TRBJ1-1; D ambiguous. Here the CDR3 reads CASSLDVSSRTEAFF. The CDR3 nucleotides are TGTGCCAGCAGCTTGGACGTCTCCAGCAGGACTGAAGCTTTCTTT.